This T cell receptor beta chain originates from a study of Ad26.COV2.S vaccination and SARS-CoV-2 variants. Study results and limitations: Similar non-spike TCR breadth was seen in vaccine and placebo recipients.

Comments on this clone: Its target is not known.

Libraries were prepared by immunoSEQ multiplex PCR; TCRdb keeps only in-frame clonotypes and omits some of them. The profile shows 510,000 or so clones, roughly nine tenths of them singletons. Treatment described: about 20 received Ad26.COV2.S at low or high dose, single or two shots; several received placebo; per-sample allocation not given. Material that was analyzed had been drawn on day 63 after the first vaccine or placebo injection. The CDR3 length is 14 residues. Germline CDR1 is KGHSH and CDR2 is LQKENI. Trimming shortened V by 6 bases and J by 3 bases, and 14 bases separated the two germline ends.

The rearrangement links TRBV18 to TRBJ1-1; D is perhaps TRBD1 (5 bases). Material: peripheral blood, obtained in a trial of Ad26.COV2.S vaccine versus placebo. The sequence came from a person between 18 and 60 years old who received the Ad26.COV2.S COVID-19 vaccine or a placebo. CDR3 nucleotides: TGTGCCAGCTCGGCCCGGGACGGGGACACTGAAGCTTTCTTT. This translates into CASSARDGDTEAFF.